This T cell receptor (beta chain) was sequenced during a study of human T cells and chemical hapten exposure. Overall study: During the roughly 25-week study period, patients had diphenylcyclopropenone applied to the scalp every week. Predominantly women, the patients had alopecia areata, totalis or universalis. Study-level points and caveats: Large CDR3 similarity clusters arose significantly more often from expanded TCRs than from controls.

Sample time point: pre-sensitization, week 0. As to treatment: therapeutic diphenylcyclopropenone sensitization with weekly scalp DPC. Non-pregnant alopecia patients aged 18 to 70, suitable for DPC therapy. The junction had 4 bases not matched to a gene; V was cut back by 4 bases and J by 5 bases. In germline, CDR1 is SGHTA, CDR2 FQGNSA. This CDR3 spans 15 amino acids. This clonotype has more than one count but fewer than ten. The antigen is unknown. MiXCR was run by TCRdb on the RACE reads, yielding one entry per CDR3 protein. The sample gives roughly 380,000 distinct CDR3 sequences, 5.1% of which show up once; just over 2.5% is in the top ten.

The sequences come from whole blood, collected in connection with sensitization to the hapten diphenylcyclopropenone (DPC). V and J are TRBV7-2 and TRBJ2-5, with TRBD2 matching over 13 bases. This clonotype originated in a woman in her fifties or sixties with alopecia areata. Some clones in this sample may be carry-over from other donors' samples. CDR3 loop: CASSSTSGRAETQYF. CDR3 DNA sequence: TGTGCCAGCAGCTCCACTAGCGGGAGGGCTGAGACCCAGTACTTC.